A selection of T cell receptor beta chains follows, all from one sample in a study of Ad26.COV2.S vaccination and SARS-CoV-2 variants. Profiling relied on immunoSEQ multiplex PCR, and the TCRdb table lists in-frame clones only, not all of them. The data contain 300,000 to 350,000 clones, roughly 90% of them singletons. The specimen comprised peripheral blood, sampled in a trial of Ad26.COV2.S vaccine versus placebo. These receptors all stem from a person aged 18 to 65 who received the Ad26.COV2.S COVID-19 vaccine or a placebo. Each CDR3 is given with its conserved first and last residue. D genes are given only for firm matches. Only some rows state a clone size, as once, few, many or a class for expanded clones.

D gene: -
J gene: TRBJ2-5
V gene: TRBV2
clone size: -
CDR3 DNA: TGTGCCAGCAAGAGGAACCCCCAAGAGACCCAGTACTTC
CDR3 protein: CASKRNPQETQYF

D gene: -
J gene: TRBJ2-1
V gene: TRBV6-1
clone size: few
CDR3 DNA: TGTGCCAGCAGTGAAGCGGGGGGGCACAATGAGCAGTTCTTC
CDR3 protein: CASSEAGGHNEQFF

D gene: TRBD1
J gene: TRBJ2-5
V gene: TRBV6-5
clone size: -
CDR3 DNA: TGTGCCAGCAGTTACCGGGACAGGGCAGGGTGGGAGACCCAGTACTTC
CDR3 protein: CASSYRDRAGWETQYF

D gene: -
J gene: TRBJ2-3
V gene: TRBV19
clone size: -
CDR3 DNA: TGTGCCAGTAGTCGATCTGGACTCCAAGGCACAGATACGCAGTATTTT
CDR3 protein: CASSRSGLQGTDTQYF

D gene: TRBD2
J gene: TRBJ2-1
V gene: TRBV10-3
clone size: -
CDR3 DNA: TGTGCCATCAGTGAGACTAGCGGGAGTAATGAGCAGTTCTTC
CDR3 protein: CAISETSGSNEQFF

D gene: -
J gene: TRBJ1-2
V gene: TRBV7-9
clone size: -
CDR3 DNA: TGTGCCAGCAGCTTGGGGGAGGGCTATGGCTACACCTTC
CDR3 protein: CASSLGEGYGYTF

D gene: TRBD1
J gene: TRBJ1-2
V gene: TRBV19
clone size: -
CDR3 DNA: TGTGCCAGTAGTCTTGGGGGACAGTATGGCTACACCTTC
CDR3 protein: CASSLGGQYGYTF

D gene: TRBD1
J gene: TRBJ2-1
V gene: TRBV6-5
clone size: -
CDR3 DNA: TGTGCCAGCAGTTACGAGCGCAGGACAGGGTTTAATGAGCAGTTCTTC
CDR3 protein: CASSYERRTGFNEQFF

D gene: TRBD2
J gene: TRBJ2-3
V gene: TRBV13
clone size: -
CDR3 DNA: TGTGCCAGCAGCTCTAGCGGGGGCAGGGATACGCAGTATTTT
CDR3 protein: CASSSSGGRDTQYF

D gene: -
J gene: TRBJ1-5
V gene: TRBV6-2/TRBV6-3
clone size: -
CDR3 DNA: TGTGCCAGCAGTTACGACTCAGGGCCCCAGCATTTT
CDR3 protein: CASSYDSGPQHF

D gene: -
J gene: TRBJ1-1
V gene: TRBV7-8
clone size: -
CDR3 DNA: TGTGCCAGCAGCTTAGTAGGCCTTAACGGGCCTGAAGCTTTCTTT
CDR3 protein: CASSLVGLNGPEAFF

D gene: -
J gene: TRBJ1-2
V gene: TRBV10-3
clone size: few
CDR3 DNA: TGTGCCATCAGTGAGTCAGACAGAGGCTATGGCTACACCTTC
CDR3 protein: CAISESDRGYGYTF

D gene: -
J gene: TRBJ1-2
V gene: TRBV11-2
clone size: -
CDR3 DNA: TGTGCCAGCAGCTTCGGCGCGGGACTTTATGGCTACACCTTC
CDR3 protein: CASSFGAGLYGYTF

D gene: -
J gene: TRBJ2-3
V gene: TRBV27
clone size: -
CDR3 DNA: TGTGCCACCAGTAGGCTGGGGACAGATACGCAGTATTTT
CDR3 protein: CATSRLGTDTQYF

D gene: TRBD1
J gene: TRBJ1-2
V gene: TRBV28
clone size: -
CDR3 DNA: TGTGCCAGCAGTCCGGGACAGGTCATTTATGGCTACACCTTC
CDR3 protein: CASSPGQVIYGYTF

D gene: -
J gene: TRBJ2-5
V gene: TRBV5-6
clone size: -
CDR3 DNA: TGTGCCAGCAGCTTGTTAGGGGCCCCACTCCAAGAGACCCAGTACTTC
CDR3 protein: CASSLLGAPLQETQYF

D gene: -
J gene: TRBJ1-5
V gene: TRBV19
clone size: few
CDR3 DNA: TGTGCCAGTACCCCCCGCCAGACTGCTATGGGTCAGCCCCAGCATTTT
CDR3 protein: CASTPRQTAMGQPQHF

D gene: TRBD2
J gene: TRBJ2-2
V gene: TRBV27
clone size: once
CDR3 DNA: TGTGCCAGCATGCCCCGGGAGGTAGGCGTGTTCACCGGGGAGCTGTTTTTT
CDR3 protein: CASMPREVGVFTGELFF

D gene: -
J gene: TRBJ2-3
V gene: TRBV29-1
clone size: -
CDR3 DNA: TGCAGCGTTGAACGGGGTGACGAATTGCCCGAGGCGCAGTATTTT
CDR3 protein: CSVERGDELPEAQYF

D gene: -
J gene: TRBJ1-2
V gene: TRBV12-3/TRBV12-4
clone size: -
CDR3 DNA: TGTGCCAGCGGCCGGGACAACGGCTACACCTTC
CDR3 protein: CASGRDNGYTF

D gene: TRBD1
J gene: TRBJ1-4
V gene: TRBV6-1
clone size: -
CDR3 DNA: TGTGCCAGCAGTGACCCGGGACAGGGAAGTGAAAAACTGTTTTTT
CDR3 protein: CASSDPGQGSEKLFF

D gene: -
J gene: TRBJ1-1
V gene: TRBV7-2
clone size: -
CDR3 DNA: TGTGCCAGCACCTTGAAGAGGCAGGTGAACACTGAAGCTTTCTTT
CDR3 protein: CASTLKRQVNTEAFF

D gene: -
J gene: TRBJ1-1
V gene: TRBV10-3
clone size: -
CDR3 DNA: TGTGCCATCAGCTCAGGGATTACAGCTGGGACTAGGACGTTTGAAGCTTTCTTT
CDR3 protein: CAISSGITAGTRTFEAFF

D gene: -
J gene: TRBJ2-3
V gene: TRBV2
clone size: -
CDR3 DNA: TGTGCCAGCAGAGGCCGGGGGCCGTATCCCGTTTCCACAGATACGCAGTATTTT
CDR3 protein: CASRGRGPYPVSTDTQYF

D gene: -
J gene: TRBJ1-3
V gene: TRBV6-5
clone size: -
CDR3 DNA: TGTGCCAGCAGCTTCAACTCTGGAAACACCATATATTTT
CDR3 protein: CASSFNSGNTIYF

D gene: -
J gene: TRBJ1-1
V gene: TRBV4-3
clone size: -
CDR3 DNA: TGCGCCAGCAGCCCGAGGATGGGGTATAACACTGAAGCTTTCTTT
CDR3 protein: CASSPRMGYNTEAFF

D gene: -
J gene: TRBJ2-3
V gene: TRBV6-5
clone size: -
CDR3 DNA: TGTGCCAGCAGTCTCCCGAGCACAGATACGCAGTATTTT
CDR3 protein: CASSLPSTDTQYF

D gene: TRBD1
J gene: TRBJ1-3
V gene: TRBV24-1
clone size: -
CDR3 DNA: TGTGCCACCAGTCTTGGACAGGAGAGAGAGGGCTCTGGAAACACCATATATTTT
CDR3 protein: CATSLGQEREGSGNTIYF

D gene: -
J gene: TRBJ2-1
V gene: TRBV6-2/TRBV6-3
clone size: -
CDR3 DNA: TGTGCCAGCAGCCTTCAGCAGTCCTACAATGAGCAGTTCTTC
CDR3 protein: CASSLQQSYNEQFF

D gene: TRBD1
J gene: TRBJ1-2
V gene: TRBV10-3
clone size: -
CDR3 DNA: TGTGCCATCAGTGGGGGGACAGGTAACTATGGCTACACCTTC
CDR3 protein: CAISGGTGNYGYTF

D gene: -
J gene: TRBJ1-2
V gene: TRBV12-3/TRBV12-4
clone size: -
CDR3 DNA: TGTGCCAGCAGGCGAGGACCATCTCACCTCACCTTC
CDR3 protein: CASRRGPSHLTF

D gene: -
J gene: TRBJ1-1
V gene: TRBV18
clone size: -
CDR3 DNA: TGTGCCAGCTCACAAATGAGCGGGGGGTGGGACACTGAAGCTTTCTTT
CDR3 protein: CASSQMSGGWDTEAFF

D gene: TRBD2
J gene: TRBJ2-2
V gene: TRBV3-1/TRBV3-2
clone size: -
CDR3 DNA: TGTGCCAGCAGCCTAGCGGGGGGGCTTCGAGGCACCGGGGAGCTGTTTTTT
CDR3 protein: CASSLAGGLRGTGELFF

D gene: TRBD1
J gene: TRBJ1-1
V gene: TRBV9
clone size: once
CDR3 DNA: TGTGCCAGCAGCGGGGACAGGACGAGGGCTTTCTTT
CDR3 protein: CASSGDRTRAFF

D gene: TRBD1
J gene: TRBJ2-2
V gene: TRBV6-2/TRBV6-3
clone size: few
CDR3 DNA: TGTGCCAGCAGTTCCGACAGGGTTGCCGGGGAGCTGTTTTTT
CDR3 protein: CASSSDRVAGELFF

D gene: -
J gene: TRBJ1-2
V gene: TRBV2
clone size: -
CDR3 DNA: TGTGCCAGCAGTGATGGGTGGAACAGGCGGGCCCATGGCTACACCTTC
CDR3 protein: CASSDGWNRRAHGYTF

D gene: TRBD1
J gene: TRBJ1-2
V gene: TRBV5-6
clone size: once
CDR3 DNA: TGTGCCAGCAGCCCCGAAGGGGGCTTCTATGGCTACACCTTC
CDR3 protein: CASSPEGGFYGYTF

D gene: -
J gene: TRBJ2-7
V gene: TRBV11-2
clone size: once
CDR3 DNA: TGTGCCAGCAGCTTAGGCCGACAGTCACTCTACGAGCAGTACTTC
CDR3 protein: CASSLGRQSLYEQYF

D gene: TRBD2
J gene: TRBJ2-1
V gene: TRBV5-1
clone size: once
CDR3 DNA: TGCGCCAGCAGCTCCTCCCGAACTAGCGGGATGAATGAGCAGTTCTTC
CDR3 protein: CASSSSRTSGMNEQFF

D gene: -
J gene: TRBJ1-1
V gene: TRBV10-3
clone size: -
CDR3 DNA: TGTGCCATCAGTGACTCCGGGACCAGGGGCACTGAAGCTTTCTTT
CDR3 protein: CAISDSGTRGTEAFF

D gene: -
J gene: TRBJ1-5
V gene: TRBV6-1
clone size: few
CDR3 DNA: TGTGCCAGCAGAGAAGGGGGTAGGAGCAATCAGCCCCAGCATTTT
CDR3 protein: CASREGGRSNQPQHF

D gene: -
J gene: TRBJ2-1
V gene: TRBV6-6
clone size: -
CDR3 DNA: TGTGCCAGCACCCTTCTCACAGAGCAGTTCTTC
CDR3 protein: CASTLLTEQFF

D gene: -
J gene: TRBJ1-2
V gene: TRBV7-8
clone size: -
CDR3 DNA: TGTGCCAGCAGCGCAGGCACGGCAAATGGCTACACCTTC
CDR3 protein: CASSAGTANGYTF

D gene: -
J gene: TRBJ1-1
V gene: TRBV19
clone size: -
CDR3 DNA: TGTGCCAGTAGTATAGAAGGCGGGATTGAAGCTTTCTTT
CDR3 protein: CASSIEGGIEAFF

D gene: -
J gene: TRBJ1-1
V gene: TRBV4-1
clone size: -
CDR3 DNA: TGCGCCAGCAGCCAAGAACCAGGTAATCGGGCCACTGAAGCTTTCTTT
CDR3 protein: CASSQEPGNRATEAFF

D gene: TRBD2
J gene: TRBJ2-3
V gene: TRBV30
clone size: -
CDR3 DNA: TGTGCCTGGATAAGCGGGGTGGTGGGCACAGATACGCAGTATTTT
CDR3 protein: CAWISGVVGTDTQYF

D gene: TRBD1
J gene: TRBJ1-3
V gene: TRBV6-6
clone size: -
CDR3 DNA: TGTGCCAGCAGGTTACGAGGACAGGGTGGAAACACCATATATTTT
CDR3 protein: CASRLRGQGGNTIYF

D gene: -
J gene: TRBJ2-7
V gene: TRBV29-1
clone size: -
CDR3 DNA: TGCAGCGTTGTGGGGCACGAGCAGTACTTC
CDR3 protein: CSVVGHEQYF

D gene: -
J gene: TRBJ1-2
V gene: TRBV6-5
clone size: -
CDR3 DNA: TGTGCCAGCAGTTACGGAGGAACGGAGTTTAACTATGGCTACACCTTC
CDR3 protein: CASSYGGTEFNYGYTF